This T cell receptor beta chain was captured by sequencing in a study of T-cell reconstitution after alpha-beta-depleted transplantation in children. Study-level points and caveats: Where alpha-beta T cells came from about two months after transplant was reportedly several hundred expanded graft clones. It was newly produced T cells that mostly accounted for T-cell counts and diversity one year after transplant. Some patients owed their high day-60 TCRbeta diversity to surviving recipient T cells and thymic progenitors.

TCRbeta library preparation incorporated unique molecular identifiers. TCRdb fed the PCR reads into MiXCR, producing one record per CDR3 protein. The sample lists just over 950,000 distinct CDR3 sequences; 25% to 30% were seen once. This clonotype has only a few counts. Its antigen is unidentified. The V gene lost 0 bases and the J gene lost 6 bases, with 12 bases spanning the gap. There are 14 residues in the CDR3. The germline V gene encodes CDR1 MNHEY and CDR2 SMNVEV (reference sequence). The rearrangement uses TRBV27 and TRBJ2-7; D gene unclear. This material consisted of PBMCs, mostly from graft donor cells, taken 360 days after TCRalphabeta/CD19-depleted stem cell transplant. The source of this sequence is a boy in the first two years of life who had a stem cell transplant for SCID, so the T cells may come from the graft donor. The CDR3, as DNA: TGTGCCAGCAGTTTATCAGGCCTCCCTGCCGAGCAGTACTTC. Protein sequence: CASSLSGLPAEQYF.